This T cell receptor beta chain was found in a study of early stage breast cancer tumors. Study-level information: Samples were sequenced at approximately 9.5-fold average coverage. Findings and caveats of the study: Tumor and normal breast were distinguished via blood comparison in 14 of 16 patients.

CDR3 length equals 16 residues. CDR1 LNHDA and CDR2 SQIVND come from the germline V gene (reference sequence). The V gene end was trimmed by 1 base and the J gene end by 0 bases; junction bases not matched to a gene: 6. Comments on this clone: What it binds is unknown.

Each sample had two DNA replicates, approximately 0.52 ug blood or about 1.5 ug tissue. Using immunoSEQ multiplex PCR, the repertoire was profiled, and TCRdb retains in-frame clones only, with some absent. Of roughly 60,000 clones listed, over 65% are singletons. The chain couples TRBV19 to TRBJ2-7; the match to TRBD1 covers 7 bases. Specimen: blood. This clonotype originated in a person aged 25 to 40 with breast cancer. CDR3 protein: CASSIGLGQDSYEQYF. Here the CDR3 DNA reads TGTGCCAGTAGTATAGGTCTTGGACAGGACTCCTACGAGCAGTACTTC.